The rows below give T cell receptor beta chains drawn from one sample of a study of cytomegalovirus exposure and HLA in healthy donors. Method: immunoSEQ multiplex PCR; TCRdb's copy keeps in-frame clones and lacks some. The data hold about 92,000 clones, with 80% to 90% observed a single time. The specimen sequenced was PBMCs. These receptors were taken from a woman younger than 30 in good health and CMV-seropositive. CDR3s include the opening cysteine and the closing phenylalanine or tryptophan. D genes are given only for firm matches. Where a row states a size, it is once, few, many or the class of an expanded clone; other rows omit it.

DNA,CDR3,D,J,V,size
TGTGCCTGGAGAAGCGGGAACACCGGGGAGCTGTTTTTT,CAWRSGNTGELFF,.,TRBJ2-2,TRBV30,.
TGTGCCAGTAGGCCCGGGACAGGTGGGTCACCCCTCCACTTT,CASRPGTGGSPLHF,TRBD1,TRBJ1-6,TRBV19,few
TGTGCCAGCTCAGAGACTAGCGGGACCTTCTCTAAGGAGCAGTACTTC,CASSETSGTFSKEQYF,TRBD2,TRBJ2-7,TRBV18,.
TGTGCCAGCAGCTTACGACAGAGAAGTGAAAAACTGTTTTTT,CASSLRQRSEKLFF,.,TRBJ1-4,TRBV13,.
TGTGCCAGCAGCCAAGATGAGGCTATTGGGAATGAGCAGTTCTTC,CASSQDEAIGNEQFF,.,TRBJ2-1,TRBV4-2,.
TGTGCCAGCAGCTTAGTGTATCAGACCCAGTACTTC,CASSLVYQTQYF,.,TRBJ2-5,TRBV7-2,.
TGTGCCAGCAGCCTTGGTGAGGGTTTCACGACTTTCTTT,CASSLGEGFTTFF,.,TRBJ1-1,TRBV5-4,.
TGTGCCAGCAGTCTTTCCGGTTATAGTCCGCCCCAGCATTTT,CASSLSGYSPPQHF,.,TRBJ1-5,TRBV6-5,.
TGTGCCAGCAGCAAGGACAGCTCCTACAATGAGCAGTTCTTC,CASSKDSSYNEQFF,.,TRBJ2-1,TRBV7-2,.
TGTGCCAGCAGCTCGGCCAGGGTTCCGCAAGAGACCCAGTACTTC,CASSSARVPQETQYF,.,TRBJ2-5,TRBV13,once
TGTGCCAGTAGTATCCCCCACAATCAGCCCCAGCATTTT,CASSIPHNQPQHF,.,TRBJ1-5,TRBV19,.
TGTGCCCGATCCAGGGGTGGGGGAACTGAAGCTTTCTTT,CARSRGGGTEAFF,.,TRBJ1-1,TRBV2,.
TGTGCCAGCAGCTCCAACCACAGGGGGCCTAGCACAGATACGCAGTATTTT,CASSSNHRGPSTDTQYF,TRBD1,TRBJ2-3,TRBV13,.
TGTGCCAGCAGCCGCGGACAGGTGCGGAATCAGCCCCAGCATTTT,CASSRGQVRNQPQHF,TRBD1,TRBJ1-5,TRBV28,.
TGTGCCAGCAGCTTAATGTGGGACATGGCCTACGAGCAGTACTTC,CASSLMWDMAYEQYF,.,TRBJ2-7,TRBV7-8,.
TGTGCCAGCAGTTTCATAGCGGGGAGCTCCTACGAGCAGTACTTC,CASSFIAGSSYEQYF,TRBD2,TRBJ2-7,TRBV6-6,.
TGCGCCAGCAGCCAATCCATCATTAGGATCAGGGTTAACTATGGCTACACCTTC,CASSQSIIRIRVNYGYTF,.,TRBJ1-2,TRBV4-1,many